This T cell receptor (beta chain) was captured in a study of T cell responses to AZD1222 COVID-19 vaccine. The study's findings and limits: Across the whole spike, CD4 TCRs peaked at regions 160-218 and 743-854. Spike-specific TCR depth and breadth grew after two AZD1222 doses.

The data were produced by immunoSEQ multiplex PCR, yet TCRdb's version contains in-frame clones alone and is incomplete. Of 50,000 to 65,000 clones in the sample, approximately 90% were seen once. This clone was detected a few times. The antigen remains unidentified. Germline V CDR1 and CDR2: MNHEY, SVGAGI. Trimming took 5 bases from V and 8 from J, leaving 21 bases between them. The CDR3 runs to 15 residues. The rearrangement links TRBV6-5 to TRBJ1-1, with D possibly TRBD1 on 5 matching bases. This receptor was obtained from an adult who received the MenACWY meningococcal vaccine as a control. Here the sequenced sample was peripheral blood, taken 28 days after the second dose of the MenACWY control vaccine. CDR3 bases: TGTGCCAGCAGTCCACCGGGCGGGGCGACTCCCGAAGCTTTCTTT. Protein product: CASSPPGGATPEAFF.